This T cell receptor beta chain was found in a study of Ad26.COV2.S vaccination and SARS-CoV-2 variants. Study-level background: The Ad26.COV2.S arm of the COV1001 trial was where the donor was placed. Study-wide points: Among vaccine recipients, spike-specific TCR breadth exceeded that of placebo recipients.

Noted treatment: roughly 18 received Ad26.COV2.S at low or high dose, single or two shots; about five received placebo; per-sample allocation not given. Samples analyzed were those drawn on day 63 after the first vaccine or placebo injection. The sample came from a Boston adult aged 18-55 years. The table lists this clone with a count of one. Its antigen remains unknown. Germline V gene lookup returns CDR1 SGHNT and CDR2 YYREEE (reference sequence). The CDR3 has 15 amino acids. The V end was cut by 3 bases, the J end by 5 bases, with 17 bases between. Assay: immunoSEQ multiplex PCR; the TCRdb copy retains only in-frame clones and omits some. The repertoire holds approximately 280,000 clones, with 87% as singletons.

This TCR was recovered from a person between 18 and 65 years old who received the Ad26.COV2.S COVID-19 vaccine or a placebo. This rearrangement joins TRBV5-4 to TRBJ2-5; the D call may be TRBD1 or TRBD2 (5 bases each). The sample consisted of peripheral blood, taken in a trial of Ad26.COV2.S vaccine versus placebo. The CDR3 bases are TGTGCCAGCAGCTCCCGAGGGGAGAGAGGGGAGACCCAGTACTTC. Residues: CASSSRGERGETQYF.